A selection of T cell receptor beta chains follows, all from one sample in a study of blood T cell repertoires in COVID-19. Here immunoSEQ multiplex PCR was the method, and the copy in TCRdb shows in-frame clones only, minus some. Among some 390,000 clones, around nine tenths were seen once, and the ten largest hold 1.5% to 2%. Material: PBMCs or T cells enriched from blood (not recorded which). All receptors derive from a woman in her 30s who had recovered from COVID-19. The CDR3 runs from the conserved cysteine through the conserved F or W. The order of the fields is J gene, D gene, CDR3 length, V gene, CDR3 protein. A D gene is named only where the DNA matches it firmly.

>TRBJ2-3|TRBD2|13|TRBV12-5
CASKAGGADTQYF
>TRBJ2-2|-|15|TRBV5-1
CASSLQGEETGELFF
>TRBJ1-1|TRBD1|13|TRBV3-1/TRBV3-2
CASSRTGGTEAFF
>TRBJ1-3|-|15|TRBV6-2/TRBV6-3
CASSYGQISGNTIYF
>TRBJ1-2|TRBD1|15|TRBV27
CASSSIPGQIYGYTF
>TRBJ2-3|TRBD1|14|TRBV30
CAYSRDRGTDTQYF
>TRBJ2-7|TRBD1|14|TRBV5-1
CASSSGQGPYEQYF
>TRBJ1-1|-|12|TRBV12-3/TRBV12-4
CASSVHRSEAFF
>TRBJ2-7|-|13|TRBV11-2
CASSLEHPYEQYF
>TRBJ2-7|TRBD2|15|TRBV12-5
CASGLGGGRASGQYF
>TRBJ1-2|TRBD1|14|TRBV5-4
CASSLQGSYYGYTF